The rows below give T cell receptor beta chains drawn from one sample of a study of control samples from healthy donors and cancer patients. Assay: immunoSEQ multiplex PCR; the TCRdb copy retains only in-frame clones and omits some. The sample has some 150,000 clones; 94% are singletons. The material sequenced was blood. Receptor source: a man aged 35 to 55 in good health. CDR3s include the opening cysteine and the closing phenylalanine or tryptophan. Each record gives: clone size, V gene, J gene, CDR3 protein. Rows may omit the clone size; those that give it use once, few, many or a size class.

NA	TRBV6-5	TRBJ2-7	CASGDRALVEQYF
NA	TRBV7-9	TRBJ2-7	CASSRDPVSEQYF
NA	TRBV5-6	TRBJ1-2	CASSTGTGIGGYTF
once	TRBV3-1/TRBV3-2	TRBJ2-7	CASSRLEGRRTYEQYF
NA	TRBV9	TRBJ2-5	CASSVDGQGVKETQYF
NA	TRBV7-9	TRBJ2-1	CASSLGTSGSSYNEQFF
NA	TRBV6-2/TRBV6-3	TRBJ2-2	CASSYSLVWTGELFF
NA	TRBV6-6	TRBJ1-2	CASSYRGQGGYTF
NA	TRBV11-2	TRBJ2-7	CASSLVFGGRVHEQYF
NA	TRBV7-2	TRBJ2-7	CASSFGDSSYEQYF
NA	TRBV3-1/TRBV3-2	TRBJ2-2	CASSQETGTNTGELFF
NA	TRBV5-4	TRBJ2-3	CASSRVWSDTQYF
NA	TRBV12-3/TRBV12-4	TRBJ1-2	CASSLGSFYTF
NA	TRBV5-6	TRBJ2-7	CASSSAIGEQYF
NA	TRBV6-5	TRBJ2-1	CASSNGPRQFF
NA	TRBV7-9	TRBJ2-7	CASSEDGAEQYF
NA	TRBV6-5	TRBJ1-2	CASKQSNYGYTF
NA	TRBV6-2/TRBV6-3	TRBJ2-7	CASSYSASIIYEQYF
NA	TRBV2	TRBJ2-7	CASSGPGQDTYEQYF
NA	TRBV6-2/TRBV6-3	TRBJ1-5	CASSYSILQGPYSNQPQHF
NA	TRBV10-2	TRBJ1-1	CASSELPNTEAFF
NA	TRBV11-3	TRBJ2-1	CASSVTGTSGNEQFF
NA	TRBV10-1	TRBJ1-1	CASSERQGALTEAFF
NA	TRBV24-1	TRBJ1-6	CATSGSLNSPLHF
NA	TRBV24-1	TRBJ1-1	CATSDGGVAEAFF
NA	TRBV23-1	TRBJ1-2	CASSQSVLLGQGIRFCYGYTF
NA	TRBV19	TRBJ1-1	CASSTKTGGTEAFF
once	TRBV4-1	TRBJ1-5	CASSDSFNSNQPQHF
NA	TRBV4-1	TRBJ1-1	CASSQALDFLTEAFF
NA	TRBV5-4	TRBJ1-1	CASSLWVGTEAFF
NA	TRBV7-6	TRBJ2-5	CASRQGTQETQYF
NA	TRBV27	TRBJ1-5	CASSWRGQPQHF
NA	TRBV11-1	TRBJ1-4	CASSLTASFYEKLFF
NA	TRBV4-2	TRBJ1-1	CASSQDRTVNTEAFF
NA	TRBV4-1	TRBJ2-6	CASSPGLTQWGANVLTF
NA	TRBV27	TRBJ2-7	CASSLSHSAELSYEQYF
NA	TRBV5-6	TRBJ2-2	CASSHRDRWYTGELFF